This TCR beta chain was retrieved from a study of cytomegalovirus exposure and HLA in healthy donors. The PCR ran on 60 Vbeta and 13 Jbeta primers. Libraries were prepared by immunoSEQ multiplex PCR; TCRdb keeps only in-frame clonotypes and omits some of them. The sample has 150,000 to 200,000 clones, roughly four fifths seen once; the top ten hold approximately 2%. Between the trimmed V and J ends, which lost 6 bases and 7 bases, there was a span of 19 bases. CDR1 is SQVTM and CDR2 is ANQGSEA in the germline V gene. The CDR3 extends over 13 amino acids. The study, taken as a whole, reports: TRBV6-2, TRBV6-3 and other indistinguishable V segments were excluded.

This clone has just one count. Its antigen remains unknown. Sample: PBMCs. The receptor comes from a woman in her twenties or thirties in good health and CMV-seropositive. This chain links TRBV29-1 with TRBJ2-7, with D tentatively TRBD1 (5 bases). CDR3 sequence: CSVVRGQGEEQYF. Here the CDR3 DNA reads TGCAGCGTGGTAAGGGGTCAGGGCGAGGAGCAGTACTTC.